This passage covers 10 T cell receptor beta chains from one sample sequenced in a study of cytomegalovirus exposure and HLA in healthy donors. The PCR ran on 60 Vbeta and 13 Jbeta primers. Generated by immunoSEQ multiplex PCR, the TCRdb table keeps only in-frame clones and is missing some. There are about 130,000 clones in the sample; about 68% occur only once, and 3% to 5% lies in the top ten. Sample: PBMCs. All receptors come from a man aged 35 to 55 in good health and CMV-seropositive.

V gene TRBV27 combines with J gene TRBJ1-4; D is unclear. CDR1 is MNHEY, CDR2 SMNVEV, per germline (reference sequence). Trimming removed 5 bases from V and 8 bases from J, with 18 bases in between. This CDR3 contains 15 residues. The CDR3 nucleotides read TGTGCCAGCAGTCGATCGCGGAGTCGGGTGGAAAAACTGTTTTTT. It yields the protein CASSRSRSRVEKLFF.

The genes are TRBV7-9 and TRBJ2-2; D perhaps matches TRBD1 (6 bases). The CDR3 has 16 residues. V was trimmed by 6 bases and J by 1 base, leaving 15 bases between them. The germline gives CDR1 SEHNR, CDR2 FQNEAQ (reference sequence). Here the CDR3 reads CASRFLPGQNTGELFF. In nucleotides, the CDR3 is TGTGCCAGCAGATTCCTTCCGGGACAGAACACCGGGGAGCTGTTTTTT.

This chain joins TRBV5-4 and TRBJ1-1; D remains ambiguous. CDR3 length equals 15 residues. Trimming pared 0 bases from V and 0 bases from J, leaving 9 bases between. CDR1 is SGHNT, CDR2 YYREEE, per germline (reference sequence). For the CDR3, the DNA is TGTGCCAGCAGCTTGGCAGGACTCTTGAACACTGAAGCTTTCTTT. Residues: CASSLAGLLNTEAFF.

The chain has TRBV10-1 and TRBJ2-7; D may be TRBD1 (6 bases). This CDR3 is 13 amino acids long. Germline CDR1 is WNHNN and CDR2 is SYGVQD (reference sequence). V dropped 3 bases and J dropped 7 bases, with 13 bases sitting between them. The CDR3 loop reads CASSEQGIWEQYF. The CDR3, as DNA: TGCGCCAGCAGTGAACAGGGAATATGGGAGCAGTACTTC.

The chain recombines TRBV6-5 with TRBJ1-2, with D perhaps TRBD1 (6 bases). Per the germline V gene, CDR1 is MNHEY and CDR2 is SVGAGI. The CDR3 sequence is 13 residues long. V lost 2 bases to trimming and J lost 2 bases, with 6 bases between them. CDR3 residues: CASSYQGNYGYTF. In DNA form, the CDR3 reads TGTGCCAGCAGTTACCAGGGGAACTATGGCTACACCTTC.

The V call is TRBV7-8, the J call TRBJ1-5, with a possible D match to TRBD1 (5 bases). Deletions cut 4 bases from V and 3 bases from J, with 13 bases between. CDR1 SGHVS and CDR2 FQNEAQ come from the germline V gene. This CDR3 is built from 15 residues. The CDR3 coding sequence is TGTGCCAGCAGCTCAGGAGGGGTCACCAATCAGCCCCAGCATTTT. Protein: CASSSGGVTNQPQHF. Full variable domain (remainder filled in from reference TRBV7-8 and TRBJ1-5): GAGVSQSPRYKVAKRGQDVALRCDPISGHVSLFWYQQALGQGPEFLTYFQNEAQLDKSGLPSDRFFAERPEGSVSTLKIQRTQQEDSAVYLCASSSGGVTNQPQHFGDGTRLSIL.

The V call is TRBV6-5, the J call TRBJ1-3; unclear D gene. Germline loops: CDR1 MNHEY, CDR2 SVGAGI. Trimming took off 0 bases at V and 0 bases at J, with 9 bases between the two ends. The CDR3 runs 16 residues. CDR3: CASSYSIRDSGNTIYF. The CDR3 bases are TGTGCCAGCAGTTACTCGATTCGGGACTCTGGAAACACCATATATTTT.

V gene TRBV9 combines with J gene TRBJ2-4; maybe TRBD2 (6 bases). Deletions cut 4 bases from V and 2 bases from J, with 19 bases between. The CDR3 runs 17 residues. Germline lookup yields CDR1 SGDLS and CDR2 YYNGEE. The CDR3 loop is CASSPKRDSPTKNIQYF. CDR3 nucleotide sequence: TGTGCCAGCAGCCCAAAGAGGGACTCTCCTACCAAAAACATTCAGTACTTC.

The chain recombines TRBV7-3 with TRBJ2-1; TRBD2 matches at 8 bases. Germline V gene lookup returns CDR1 SGHTA and CDR2 FQGTGA. Trimming took 4 bases from V and 8 from J; bases not matched to a gene: 7. This CDR3 is 14 amino acids long. Here the CDR3 DNA reads TGTGCCAGCAGCTCCGGACTAGCAATCGATGAGCAGTTCTTC. This translates into CASSSGLAIDEQFF.

The rearrangement joins TRBV18 to TRBJ2-5; tentative D call: TRBD1 (6 bases). This CDR3 region has 16 residues. V was clipped by 5 bases and J by 4 bases, with 20 bases between them. Germline values: CDR1 KGHSH, CDR2 LQKENI. Here the CDR3 reads CASSFLLDSLAETQYF. The CDR3 region has the DNA TGTGCCAGCTCATTTTTGTTGGACAGTTTGGCAGAGACCCAGTACTTC.